Shown below are 17 T cell receptor beta chains from a single sample sequenced in a study of T cells expressing NK-cell markers. TCRdb reprocessed the 5' RACE reads and stores each CDR3 protein as one record, lacking DNA. The sample table sets out 400,000 to 550,000 distinct CDR3 sequences. The source material was blood T cells: a sorted CD56 or NKG2C T cell subset, CD4+ or CD8+ T cells, or bulk PBMC T cells (not recorded which). These receptors were collected from a woman aged 18-70 years in good health.

The rearrangement uses TRBV5-5 and TRBJ1-1; TCRdb picks TRBD1, but there is no DNA to check that call. CDR3 length: 16 amino acids. Germline CDR1 SGHKS, CDR2 YYEKEE (reference sequence). CDR3 sequence reads: CASSPSPGQGNSEAFF.

V and J are TRBV7-8 and TRBJ1-3; TCRdb picks TRBD1, but there is no DNA to check that call. Germline assignment: CDR1 SGHVS and CDR2 FQNEAQ. CDR3 length: 16 residues. CDR3 amino acids: CASSPGELSSGNTIYF.

This chain links TRBV28 with TRBJ1-2; the TRBD1 assignment by TCRdb is unverifiable without DNA. This CDR3 is 13 amino acids long. From germline, CDR1 is MDHEN and CDR2 SYDVKM. CDR3 protein: CASTRPGRMSYTF.

Frequency places this clonotype as medium-sized. The J gene is TRBJ2-4, the V gene TRBV20-1. This CDR3 comprises 12 residues. Germline CDR1 and CDR2: DFQATT and SNEGSKA (reference sequence). This chain's CDR3 is CSAREVGNIQYF.

The chain combines TRBV10-3 with TRBJ2-3. The CDR3 consists of 13 residues. Germline values: CDR1 ENHRY, CDR2 SYGVKD. The chain's CDR3 is CAISESPNGTQYF.

The chain has TRBV10-3 and TRBJ2-5; without DNA, the TCRdb call of TRBD1 cannot be checked. The CDR3 is 15 amino acids. Germline V gene sequence: CDR1 ENHRY, CDR2 SYGVKD. The CDR3 reads CAISDNRDGKETQYF.

The rearrangement joins TRBV10-3 to TRBJ2-7. This CDR3 comprises 14 residues. Germline values: CDR1 ENHRY, CDR2 SYGVKD. Here the CDR3 reads CAISDEASSYEQYF.

V is TRBV5-4 and J is TRBJ2-2; TCRdb outputs TRBD2, but without DNA this stays unchecked. The CDR3 length is 18 residues. Germline CDR1 reads SGHNT; CDR2 reads YYREEE (reference sequence). The chain's CDR3 is CASSSLAGGPINTGELFF.

This chain links TRBV6-1 with TRBJ1-1. The CDR3 runs to 16 residues. Germline CDR1 MNHNS, CDR2 SASEGT. The CDR3 here is CASSKSLTRLNTEAFF.

J is TRBJ2-3 and V is TRBV18. Germline V CDR1 and CDR2: KGHSH, LQKENI. The CDR3 length is 12 residues. The CDR3 region is CASSPRTDTQYF.

The chain combines TRBV20-1 with TRBJ1-2. The CDR3 consists of 15 residues. In germline, CDR1 is DFQATT, CDR2 SNEGSKA (reference sequence). CDR3 loop: CSASPRRGGNYGYTF.

The rearrangement joins TRBV10-3 to TRBJ1-2. This CDR3 contains 11 residues. Germline CDR1 and CDR2: ENHRY and SYGVKD. CDR3 region: CAISEGSGYTF.

The V call is TRBV9, the J call TRBJ2-3; TCRdb's D gene call, TRBD1, goes unchecked for lack of DNA. The CDR3 is 16 residues long. Germline V lookup: CDR1 SGDLS, CDR2 YYNGEE. CDR3 loop: CASSVVVGGSTDTQYF.

The V and J genes are TRBV30 and TRBJ2-7; TCRdb indicates TRBD1, and absent DNA this call remains unverified. CDR1 and CDR2 from the germline V gene are GTSNPN and SVGIG (reference sequence). The CDR3 extends over 14 amino acids. The CDR3 here is CAGSQTGIPYEQYF.

The chain combines TRBV5-1 with TRBJ2-2; without DNA, the TCRdb call of TRBD1 cannot be checked. Per the germline V gene, CDR1 is SGHRS and CDR2 is YFSETQ. CDR3 length: 16 residues. The CDR3 loop reads CASSSRGTPNTGELFF.

The V call is TRBV6-1, the J call TRBJ2-3; TCRdb calls TRBD2, which cannot be checked without DNA. This CDR3 region has 16 residues. Germline CDR1 MNHNS, CDR2 SASEGT. The CDR3 sequence: CASTRGGSGRADTQYF.

The chain joins TRBV7-9 to TRBJ1-2; TCRdb designates TRBD1, a call that cannot be tested without DNA. CDR1 and CDR2 from the germline V gene are SEHNR and FQNEAQ (reference sequence). The CDR3 is 15 residues long. CDR3 loop: CASSLYVSGRGGYTF.